The 3 T cell receptor beta chains below come from one sample, sequenced in a study of cytotoxic CD8 clonotypes in ibrutinib-treated CLL. Sequencing used immunoSEQ multiplex PCR; TCRdb keeps in-frame clones, though not all of them. Among 45,000 to 55,000 clones listed, about half were seen once. This sample comprised PBMCs, obtained after 12 months of ibrutinib treatment. These receptor sequences come from a human donor with chronic lymphocytic leukemia.

V usage is TRBV19 and J usage is TRBJ1-2, with D tentatively TRBD1 (5 bases). CDR3 length equals 15 residues. Germline loops: CDR1 LNHDA, CDR2 SQIVND (reference sequence). Trimming removed 5 bases at V and 4 bases at J, with 17 bases between. The CDR3 DNA follows: TGTGCCAGTAGTCCACCGACGGGGCTCTCCTATGGCTACACCTTC. This encodes CASSPPTGLSYGYTF.

This clone has ten or more counts. V and J are TRBV5-4 and TRBJ2-3; 8 bases are a match to TRBD2. CDR3 size: 15 residues. Germline CDR1 is SGHNT and CDR2 is YYREEE (reference sequence). V was pared by 4 bases and J by 6 bases, with 10 bases of the junction left unmatched. This CDR3 is CASSRSGSASDTQYF. CDR3 nucleotides: TGTGCCAGCAGCAGGAGCGGGAGTGCCTCCGATACGCAGTATTTT.

The gene calls are TRBV30 and TRBJ2-7; 11 bases are shared with TRBD2. This CDR3 region has 17 residues. CDR1 GTSNPN and CDR2 SVGIG come from the germline V gene (reference sequence). J was trimmed by 3 bases and V by 0 bases; bases with no gene match: 10. The CDR3 DNA reads TGTGCCTGGAGTGTGAGACCTCTTACTAGCGGGAGCTACGAGCAGTACTTC. This gives the protein CAWSVRPLTSGSYEQYF. Together with reference TRBV30 and TRBJ2-7, the CDR3 gives the full variable domain: SQTIHQWPATLVQPVGSPLSLECTVEGTSNPNLYWYRQAAGRGLQLLFYSVGIGQISSEVPQNLSASRPQDRQFILSSKKLLLSDSGFYLCAWSVRPLTSGSYEQYFGPGTRLTVT.